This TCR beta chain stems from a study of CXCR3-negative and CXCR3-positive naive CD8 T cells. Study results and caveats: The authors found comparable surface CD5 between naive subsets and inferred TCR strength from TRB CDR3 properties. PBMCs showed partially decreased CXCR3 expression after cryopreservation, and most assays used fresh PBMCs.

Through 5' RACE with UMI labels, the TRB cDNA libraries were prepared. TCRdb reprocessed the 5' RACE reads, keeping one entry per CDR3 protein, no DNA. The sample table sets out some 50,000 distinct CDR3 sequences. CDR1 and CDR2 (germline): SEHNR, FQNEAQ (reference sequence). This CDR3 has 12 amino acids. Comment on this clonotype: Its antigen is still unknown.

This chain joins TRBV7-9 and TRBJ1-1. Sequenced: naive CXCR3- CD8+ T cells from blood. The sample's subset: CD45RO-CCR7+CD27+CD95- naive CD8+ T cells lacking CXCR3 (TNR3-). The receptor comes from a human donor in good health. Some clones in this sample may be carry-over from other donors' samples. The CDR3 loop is CASSLGNTEALF.